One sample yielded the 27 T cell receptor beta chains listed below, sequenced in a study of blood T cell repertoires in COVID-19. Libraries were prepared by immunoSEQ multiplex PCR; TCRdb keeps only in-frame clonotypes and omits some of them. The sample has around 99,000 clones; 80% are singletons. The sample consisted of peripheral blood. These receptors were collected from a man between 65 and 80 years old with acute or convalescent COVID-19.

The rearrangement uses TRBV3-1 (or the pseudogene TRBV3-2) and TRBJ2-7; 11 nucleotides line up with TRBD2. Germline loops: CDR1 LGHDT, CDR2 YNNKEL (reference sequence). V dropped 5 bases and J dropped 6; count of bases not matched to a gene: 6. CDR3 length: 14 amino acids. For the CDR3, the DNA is TGTGCCAGCAGCTTTGGACTAGCGGGCCGCGAGCAGTACTTC. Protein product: CASSFGLAGREQYF.

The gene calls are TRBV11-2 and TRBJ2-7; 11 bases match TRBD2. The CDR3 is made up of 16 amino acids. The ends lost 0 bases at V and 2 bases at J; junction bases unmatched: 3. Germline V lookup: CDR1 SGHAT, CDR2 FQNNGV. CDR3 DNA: TGTGCCAGCAGCTTAGAACTACTAGCGGGGGCCTACGAGCAGTACTTC. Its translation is CASSLELLAGAYEQYF.

As DNA, the CDR3 is TGTGCCAGCAGTTTATCGGCTCAGGCAGTGAGTGAGCAGTTCTTC. Protein sequence: CASSLSAQAVSEQFF. The J gene is TRBJ2-1, the V gene TRBV27; D is unresolved. The germline CDR1 and CDR2 sequences are MNHEY and SMNVEV (reference sequence). The CDR3 totals 15 residues. V was pared by 0 bases and J by 9 bases, with 15 bases between.

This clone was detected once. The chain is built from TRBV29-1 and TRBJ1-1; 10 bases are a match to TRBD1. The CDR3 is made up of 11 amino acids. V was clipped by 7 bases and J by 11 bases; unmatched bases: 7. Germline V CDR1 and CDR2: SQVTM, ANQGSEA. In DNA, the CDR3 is TGCAGCGCACACCGACAGGGGGCGGCTTTCTTT. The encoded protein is CSAHRQGAAFF.

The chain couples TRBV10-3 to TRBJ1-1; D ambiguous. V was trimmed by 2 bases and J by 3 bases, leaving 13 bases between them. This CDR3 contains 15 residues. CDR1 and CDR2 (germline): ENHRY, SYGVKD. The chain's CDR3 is CAISEVAREDTEAFF. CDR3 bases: TGTGCCATCAGTGAGGTGGCTAGGGAGGACACTGAAGCTTTCTTT.

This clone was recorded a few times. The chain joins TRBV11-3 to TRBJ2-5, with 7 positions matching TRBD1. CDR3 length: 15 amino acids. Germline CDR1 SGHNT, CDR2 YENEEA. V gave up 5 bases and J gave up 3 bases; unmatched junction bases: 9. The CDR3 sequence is CASSVGTEQEETQYF. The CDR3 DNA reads TGTGCCAGCAGCGTAGGGACAGAACAGGAAGAGACCCAGTACTTC.

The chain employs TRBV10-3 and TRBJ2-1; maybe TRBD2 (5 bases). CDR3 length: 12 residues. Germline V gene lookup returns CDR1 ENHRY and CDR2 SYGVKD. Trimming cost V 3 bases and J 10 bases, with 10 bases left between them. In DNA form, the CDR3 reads TGTGCCATCAGTGATATCGGCGGGGAGCAGTTCTTC. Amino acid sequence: CAISDIGGEQFF.

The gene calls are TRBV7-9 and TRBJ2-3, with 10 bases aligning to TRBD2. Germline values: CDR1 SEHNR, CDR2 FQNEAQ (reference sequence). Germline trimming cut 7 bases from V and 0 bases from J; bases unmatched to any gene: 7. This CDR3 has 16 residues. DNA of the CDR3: TGTGCCAGCACTGGGGAGCGGGGGGGAAGCACAGATACGCAGTATTTT. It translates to CASTGERGGSTDTQYF.

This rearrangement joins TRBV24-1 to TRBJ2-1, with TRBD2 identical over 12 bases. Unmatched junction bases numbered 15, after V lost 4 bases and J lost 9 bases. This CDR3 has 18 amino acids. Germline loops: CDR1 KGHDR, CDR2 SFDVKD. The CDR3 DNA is TGTGCCACCAGTGACACCCCTCATACTAGCGGGGGGACCCTTGAGCAGTTCTTC. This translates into CATSDTPHTSGGTLEQFF.

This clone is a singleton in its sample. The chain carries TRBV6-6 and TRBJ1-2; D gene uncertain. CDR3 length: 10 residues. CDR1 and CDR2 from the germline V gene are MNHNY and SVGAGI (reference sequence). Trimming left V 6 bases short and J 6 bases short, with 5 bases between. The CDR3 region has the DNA TGTGCCAGCAGCGCGGATGGCTACACCTTC. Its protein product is CASSADGYTF.

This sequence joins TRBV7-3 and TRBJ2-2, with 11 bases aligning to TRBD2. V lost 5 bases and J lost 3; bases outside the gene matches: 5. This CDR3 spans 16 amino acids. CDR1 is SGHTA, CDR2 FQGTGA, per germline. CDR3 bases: TGTGCCAGCAGCAAGGGACTAGCGGTCGACACCGGGGAGCTGTTTTTT. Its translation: CASSKGLAVDTGELFF.

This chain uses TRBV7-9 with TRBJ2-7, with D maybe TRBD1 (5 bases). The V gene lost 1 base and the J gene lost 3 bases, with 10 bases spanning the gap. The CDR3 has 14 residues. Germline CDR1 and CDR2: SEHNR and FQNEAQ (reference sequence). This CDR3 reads CASSLGSRVYEQYF. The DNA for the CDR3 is TGTGCCAGCAGCTTAGGATCCAGGGTCTACGAGCAGTACTTC.

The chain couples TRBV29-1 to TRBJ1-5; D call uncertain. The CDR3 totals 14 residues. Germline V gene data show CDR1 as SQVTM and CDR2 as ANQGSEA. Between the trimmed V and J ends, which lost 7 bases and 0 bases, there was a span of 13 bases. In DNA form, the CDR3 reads TGCAGCGCTTCGACCGGGAATAGCAATCAGCCCCAGCATTTT. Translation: CSASTGNSNQPQHF.

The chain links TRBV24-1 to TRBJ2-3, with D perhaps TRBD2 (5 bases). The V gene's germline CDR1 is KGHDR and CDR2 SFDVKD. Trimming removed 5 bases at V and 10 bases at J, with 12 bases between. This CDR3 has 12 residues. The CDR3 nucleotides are TGTGCCACCAGTGGGACGGGGTCGGCGCAGTATTTT. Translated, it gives CATSGTGSAQYF.

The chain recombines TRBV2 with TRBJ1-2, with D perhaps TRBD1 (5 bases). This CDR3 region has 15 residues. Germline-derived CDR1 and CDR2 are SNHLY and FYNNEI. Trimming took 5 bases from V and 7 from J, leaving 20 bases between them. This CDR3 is CASSNLRTGDGGYTF. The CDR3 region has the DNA TGTGCCAGCAGTAATTTAAGGACGGGGGATGGTGGCTACACCTTC.

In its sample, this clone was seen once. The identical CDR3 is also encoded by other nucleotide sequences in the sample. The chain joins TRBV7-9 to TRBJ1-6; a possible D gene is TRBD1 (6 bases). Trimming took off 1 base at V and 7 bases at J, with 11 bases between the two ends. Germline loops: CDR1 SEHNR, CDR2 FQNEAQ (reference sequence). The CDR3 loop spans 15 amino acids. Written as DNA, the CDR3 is TGTGCCAGCAGCTTAGGCGGGCAGGGGAATTCACCCCTCCACTTT. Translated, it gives CASSLGGQGNSPLHF.

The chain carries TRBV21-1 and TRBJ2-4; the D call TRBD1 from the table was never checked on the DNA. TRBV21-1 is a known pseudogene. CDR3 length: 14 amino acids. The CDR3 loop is CASNTGTPKNIQYF. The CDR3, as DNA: TGTGCCAGCAACACCGGGACACCAAAAAACATTCAGTACTTC.

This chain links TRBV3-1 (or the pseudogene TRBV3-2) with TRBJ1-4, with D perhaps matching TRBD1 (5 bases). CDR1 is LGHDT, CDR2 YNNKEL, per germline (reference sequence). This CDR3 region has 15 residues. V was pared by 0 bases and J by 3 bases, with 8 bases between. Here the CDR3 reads CASSQDWGANEKLFF. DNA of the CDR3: TGTGCCAGCAGCCAAGATTGGGGGGCTAATGAAAAACTGTTTTTT.

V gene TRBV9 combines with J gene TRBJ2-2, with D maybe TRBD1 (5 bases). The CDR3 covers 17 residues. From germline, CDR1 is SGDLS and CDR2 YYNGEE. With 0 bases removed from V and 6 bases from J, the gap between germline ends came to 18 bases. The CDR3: CASSVEVGTAGSGELFF. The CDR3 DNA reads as TGTGCCAGCAGCGTAGAAGTCGGAACCGCAGGGTCCGGGGAGCTGTTTTTT. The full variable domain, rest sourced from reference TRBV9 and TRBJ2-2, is DSGVTQTPKHLITATGQRVTLRCSPRSGDLSVYWYQQSLDQGLQFLIQYYNGEERAKGNILERFSAQQFPDLHSELNLSSLELGDSALYFCASSVEVGTAGSGELFFGEGSRLTVL.

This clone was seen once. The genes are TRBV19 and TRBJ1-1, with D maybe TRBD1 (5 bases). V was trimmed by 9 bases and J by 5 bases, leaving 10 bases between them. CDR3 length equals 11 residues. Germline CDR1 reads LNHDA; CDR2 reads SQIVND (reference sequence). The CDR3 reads CASRQGTEAFF. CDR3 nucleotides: TGTGCCAGCCGCCAGGGAACTGAAGCTTTCTTT. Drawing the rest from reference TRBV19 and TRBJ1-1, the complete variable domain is DGGITQSPKYLFRKEGQNVTLSCEQNLNHDAMYWYRQDPGQGLRLIYYSQIVNDFQKGDIAEGYSVSREKKESFPLTVTSAQKNPTAFYLCASRQGTEAFFGQGTRLTVV.

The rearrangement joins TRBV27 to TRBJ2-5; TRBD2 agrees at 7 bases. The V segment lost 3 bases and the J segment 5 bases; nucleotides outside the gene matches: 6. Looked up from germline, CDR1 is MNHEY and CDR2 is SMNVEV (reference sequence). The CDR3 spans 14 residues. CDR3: CASSLAGVTETQYF. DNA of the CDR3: TGTGCCAGCAGTTTGGCGGGAGTCACGGAGACCCAGTACTTC.

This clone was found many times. This chain's CDR3 is CASSFGDRNTEAFF. In DNA, the CDR3 is TGCGCCAGCAGCTTTGGGGACAGGAACACTGAAGCTTTCTTT. This chain links TRBV5-1 with TRBJ1-1; 7 bases match TRBD1. The CDR3 totals 14 residues. J lost 1 base, V lost 2 bases, and 2 bases had no gene match. CDR1 is SGHRS, CDR2 YFSETQ, per germline.

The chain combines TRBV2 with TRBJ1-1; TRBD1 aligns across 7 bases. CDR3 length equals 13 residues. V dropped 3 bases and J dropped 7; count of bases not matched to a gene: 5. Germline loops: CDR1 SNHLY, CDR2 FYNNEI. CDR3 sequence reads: CASSDKGGNEAFF. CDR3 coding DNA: TGTGCCAGCAGTGACAAAGGGGGCAATGAAGCTTTCTTT.

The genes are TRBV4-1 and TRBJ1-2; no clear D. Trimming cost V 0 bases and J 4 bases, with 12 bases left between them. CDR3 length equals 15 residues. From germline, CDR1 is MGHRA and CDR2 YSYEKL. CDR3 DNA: TGCGCCAGCAGCCAAGATCGGCAGGTGGGCTATGGCTACACCTTC. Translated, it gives CASSQDRQVGYGYTF.

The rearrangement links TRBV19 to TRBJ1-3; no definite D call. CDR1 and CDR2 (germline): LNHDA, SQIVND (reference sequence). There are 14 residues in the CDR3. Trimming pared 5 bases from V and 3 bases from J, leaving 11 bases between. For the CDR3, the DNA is TGTGCCAGTAGTCTCCCGACTGGTGGAAACACCATATATTTT. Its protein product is CASSLPTGGNTIYF.

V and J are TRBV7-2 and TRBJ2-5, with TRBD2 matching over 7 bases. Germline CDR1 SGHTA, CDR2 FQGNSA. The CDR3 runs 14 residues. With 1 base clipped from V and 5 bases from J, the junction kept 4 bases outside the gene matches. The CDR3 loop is CASSLVGGIETQYF. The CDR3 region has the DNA TGTGCCAGCAGCTTAGTGGGGGGGATTGAGACCCAGTACTTC.

In nucleotides, the CDR3 is TGTGCCAGCCGAGGGGGCCCGGCAGGGGACGAGCAGTACTTC. As protein: CASRGGPAGDEQYF. The V and J genes are TRBV2 and TRBJ2-7, with 7 nucleotides matching TRBD1. The germline V gene encodes CDR1 SNHLY and CDR2 FYNNEI. The J segment lost 5 bases and the V segment lost 8 bases, leaving 12 bases of the junction unmatched. The CDR3 covers 14 residues. The full variable domain, in which reference TRBV2 and TRBJ2-7 provide the parts outside the CDR3, is EPEVTQTPSHQVTQMGQEVILRCVPISNHLYFYWYRQILGQKVEFLVSFYNNEISEKSEIFDDQFSVERPDGSNFTLKIRSTKLEDSAMYFCASRGGPAGDEQYFGPGTRLTVT.